A selection of T cell receptor beta chains follows, all from one sample in a study of STAT5B mutations in CD4+ large granular lymphocyte leukemia. Assay used: immunoSEQ multiplex PCR; TCRdb lists only in-frame clones, some missing. This table holds about 34,000 clones, 65% to 80% found once. Sequenced sample: CD4+ T cells from blood buffy coats. The receptors were sampled from a human donor in good health. Both conserved end residues are part of each CDR3. A D gene is named only where the DNA matches it firmly. Clone size is not always given. Where it is, it says once, few, many or a class for expanded clones.

abundance | j_gene | d_gene | len | v_gene | CDR3aa | CDR3nt
. | TRBJ1-1 | . | 14 | TRBV6-5 | CASGQASLNTEAFF | TGTGCCAGCGGCCAGGCGTCTTTGAACACTGAAGCTTTCTTT
. | TRBJ2-3 | . | 17 | TRBV18 | CASSLYSGGKVTDTQYF | TGTGCCAGCTCACTCTACTCAGGCGGGAAGGTCACAGATACGCAGTATTTT
. | TRBJ2-7 | TRBD2 | 15 | TRBV4-1 | CASSQPLAGAYEQYF | TGCGCCAGCAGCCAACCCCTAGCGGGAGCCTACGAGCAGTACTTC
. | TRBJ2-7 | TRBD2 | 17 | TRBV9 | CASSEPSGDSGDYEQYF | TGTGCCAGCAGCGAGCCCTCTGGGGATAGCGGGGACTACGAGCAGTACTTC
few | TRBJ1-2 | . | 13 | TRBV7-6 | CASSLVAGDGYTF | TGTGCCAGCAGCTTAGTGGCAGGGGATGGCTACACCTTC
. | TRBJ1-6 | . | 16 | TRBV15 | CATSRDGGTVNSPLHF | TGTGCCACCAGCAGAGATGGGGGGACCGTAAATTCACCCCTCCACTTT
. | TRBJ2-1 | TRBD2 | 17 | TRBV10-2 | CASSPGLAGGPYNEQFF | TGCGCCAGCAGCCCCGGACTAGCGGGGGGTCCCTACAATGAGCAGTTCTTC
few | TRBJ1-2 | . | 12 | TRBV30 | CAWSGGQGHYTF | TGTGCCTGGAGTGGGGGGCAGGGGCACTACACCTTC
. | TRBJ1-2 | TRBD1 | 14 | TRBV11-2 | CASSYAGTAYGYTF | TGTGCCAGCAGCTACGCCGGGACAGCCTATGGCTACACCTTC
few | TRBJ2-1 | . | 13 | TRBV18 | CASSPPARDEQFF | TGTGCCAGCTCACCACCAGCGCGGGATGAGCAGTTCTTC
. | TRBJ1-1 | . | 15 | TRBV29-1 | CSVEGLSGGQTEAFF | TGCAGCGTTGAAGGTTTGAGTGGGGGCCAGACTGAAGCTTTCTTT
. | TRBJ1-1 | . | 14 | TRBV30 | CAYWSIVRGTEAFF | TGTGCCTACTGGAGCATAGTCAGAGGCACTGAAGCTTTCTTT
. | TRBJ1-1 | . | 16 | TRBV2 | CASSGDWASMNTEAFF | TGTGCCAGCAGCGGGGACTGGGCCTCCATGAACACTGAAGCTTTCTTT
. | TRBJ1-2 | . | 14 | TRBV25-1 | CASTKGVGNYGYTF | TGTGCCAGCACAAAAGGCGTCGGAAACTATGGCTACACCTTC
. | TRBJ1-1 | . | 15 | TRBV4-1 | CASSQVTGLRTEAFF | TGCGCCAGCAGCCAAGTCACAGGGTTACGCACTGAAGCTTTCTTT
. | TRBJ2-1 | TRBD2 | 15 | TRBV10-3 | CAISSGTSGTNEQFF | TGTGCCATCAGCTCCGGGACTAGCGGGACCAATGAGCAGTTCTTC
. | TRBJ1-2 | . | 15 | TRBV5-5 | CASSLVDSANYGYTF | TGTGCCAGCAGCTTGGTAGACAGCGCTAACTATGGCTACACCTTC
. | TRBJ2-1 | . | 14 | TRBV29-1 | CSVDRAGLGNEQFF | TGCAGCGTTGATCGGGCAGGGTTAGGAAATGAGCAGTTCTTC
few | TRBJ1-5 | TRBD1 | 18 | TRBV28 | CASSSRRGQGSGNQPQHF | TGTGCCAGCAGTTCGAGGCGGGGACAGGGGTCTGGGAATCAGCCCCAGCATTTT
few | TRBJ2-7 | . | 12 | TRBV7-9 | CASSSETYEQYF | TGTGCCAGCAGCTCGGAGACCTACGAGCAGTACTTC